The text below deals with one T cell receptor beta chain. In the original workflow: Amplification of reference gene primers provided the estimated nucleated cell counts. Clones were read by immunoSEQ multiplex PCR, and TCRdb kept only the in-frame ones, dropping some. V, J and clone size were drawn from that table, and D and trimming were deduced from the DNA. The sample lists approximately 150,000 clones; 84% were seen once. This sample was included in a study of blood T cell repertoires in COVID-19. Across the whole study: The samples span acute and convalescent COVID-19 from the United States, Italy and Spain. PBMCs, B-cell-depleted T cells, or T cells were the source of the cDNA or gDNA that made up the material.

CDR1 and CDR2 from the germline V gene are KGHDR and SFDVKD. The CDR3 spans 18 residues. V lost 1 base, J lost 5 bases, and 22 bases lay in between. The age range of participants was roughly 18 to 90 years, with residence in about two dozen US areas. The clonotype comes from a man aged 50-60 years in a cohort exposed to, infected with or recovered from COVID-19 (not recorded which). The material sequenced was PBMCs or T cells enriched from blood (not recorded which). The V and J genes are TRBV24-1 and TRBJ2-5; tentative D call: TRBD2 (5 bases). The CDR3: CATSDFRSGLTRGETQYF. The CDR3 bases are TGTGCCACCAGTGATTTCCGGAGCGGACTCACCCGAGGGGAGACCCAGTACTTC.